This TCR beta chain was found in a study of shared clonotypes between healthy human individuals. Points on this clone: Its target is unknown.

Whole-study results and caveats: A handful of donors had approximately 4.6% of their naive CD4 clonotypes in common. Researchers found naive subsets generally carried larger estimated richness than memory subsets.

TCRdb keeps only in-frame clones here, not all; method: immunoSEQ multiplex PCR. The sample shows 1.4 million to 1.5 million clones, roughly 97% of them seen only once. Trimming at V came to 2 bases and at J to 5 bases, leaving 3 bases not matched to a gene. The CDR3 is 14 amino acids. CDR1 is SGDLS and CDR2 is YYNGEE in the germline V gene. Source material: naive CD4+ T cells sorted from blood. Subset described: CD45RA+ positively selected. This TCR came from a young man in good health. The chain employs TRBV9 and TRBJ2-4; TRBD2 aligns across 8 bases. CDR3 nucleotide sequence: TGTGCCAGCAGCGTGGCGGGAGGCGAAAACATTCAGTACTTC. Translated, it gives CASSVAGGENIQYF.